Below, one TCR beta chain is given with its context. The data belong to a study of blood T cell repertoires in COVID-19. Study overall: The United States, Italy and Spain supplied acute and convalescent COVID-19 samples. Nucleic acid was either cDNA or gDNA, and it came from T cells, B-cell-depleted T cells, or PBMCs.

The CDR3 is made up of 13 amino acids. V gave up 5 bases and J gave up 5 bases, with 12 bases separating them. Per germline, CDR1 MNHEY and CDR2 SVGAGI. As processed by the authors: Using reference gene primer amplification, nucleated cell counts were estimated. Profiled with immunoSEQ multiplex PCR; TCRdb holds only in-frame clones, not every one. The V and J calls and clone size are taken from that table; D and trimming were inferred from the DNA. The data hold approximately 390,000 clones, with around 87% observed a single time. In Seattle, patients joined the study during active infection and were tracked longitudinally.

Material for sequencing was peripheral blood. This sequence joins TRBV6-5 and TRBJ2-5; perhaps TRBD1 as D (5 bases). This TCR was sampled from a woman between 55 and 75 years old with COVID-19, enrolled during active disease. The CDR3 region has the DNA TGTGCCAGCAGTATGGGGCGCGTGGAGACCCAGTACTTC. This translates into CASSMGRVETQYF.